This T cell receptor beta chain was recovered during a study of early T cells in non-severe SARS-CoV-2 infection. As part of library construction, unique molecular identifiers were attached to individual cDNA molecules. TCRdb reprocessed the 5' RACE reads via MiXCR and lists one record per CDR3 protein. The sample consists of 62,000 or so distinct CDR3 sequences, about 9.3% of them appearing once. The germline V gene encodes CDR1 LNHNV and CDR2 YYDKDF (reference sequence). The CDR3 runs to 16 residues. The V gene lost 1 base and the J gene lost 8 bases, with 18 bases spanning the gap. This clonotype was observed a single time. What it recognizes is unknown. Study-level results: Anti-spike CD8 responses were favored in VDJdb matching, and private and CD4 specificities were missed.

The receptor was isolated from an adult who was a healthcare worker with PCR-confirmed SARS-CoV-2 infection or an uninfected control (not recorded which). The chain combines TRBV15 with TRBJ2-1, with D perhaps assigned TRBD1 or TRBD2 (6 bases each). The sequencing input was whole blood. CDR3 loop: CATSRGGRDAGYEQFF. The CDR3 nucleotides read TGTGCCACCAGCAGAGGGGGGCGGGACGCCGGGTATGAGCAGTTCTTC.